Listed below are T cell receptor beta chains from one sample, sequenced in a study of blood T cell repertoires in COVID-19. Data came from immunoSEQ multiplex PCR; TCRdb stores just in-frame clones and leaves some out. The sample yields around 230,000 clones, 88% seen once. The sample consisted of PBMCs or T cells enriched from blood (not recorded which). The receptors originated from a woman in her thirties or forties with acute COVID-19. CDR3s include the opening cysteine and the closing phenylalanine or tryptophan. A D gene is named only where the DNA matches it firmly. The listing skips clone size in some rows; elsewhere it reads once, few, many or a size class.

v_gene	d_gene	j_gene	len	abundance	CDR3aa	CDR3nt
TRBV10-1	-	TRBJ1-1	14	-	CASSPTAWNTEAFF	TGCGCCAGCTCACCGACAGCTTGGAACACTGAAGCTTTCTTT
TRBV24-1	TRBD1	TRBJ1-3	16	-	CATSDRGQGSGNTIYF	TGTGCCACCAGTGATCGTGGACAGGGGTCTGGAAACACCATATATTTT
TRBV27	-	TRBJ1-6	13	-	CASSLSNASPLHF	TGTGCCAGCAGTCTCTCTAATGCGTCACCCCTCCACTTT
TRBV5-1	-	TRBJ2-6	16	few	CASSSTLGAGANVLTF	TGCGCCAGCAGCTCGACGTTAGGGGCCGGGGCCAACGTCCTGACTTTC
TRBV18	TRBD2	TRBJ2-5	16	-	CASSHRGGSGEETQYF	TGTGCCAGCTCGCACCGAGGGGGTAGCGGGGAAGAGACCCAGTACTTC
TRBV7-2	-	TRBJ2-3	15	-	CASSSGLPRADTQYF	TGTGCCAGCAGCTCGGGACTCCCGCGTGCCGATACGCAGTATTTT
TRBV7-2	-	TRBJ1-2	14	-	CASEEGLTTYGYTF	TGTGCCAGCGAGGAGGGCCTTACCACCTATGGCTACACCTTC
TRBV7-9	TRBD1	TRBJ1-5	16	-	CASSLGTGSGNQPQHF	TGTGCCAGCAGCTTAGGGACAGGTTCGGGCAATCAGCCCCAGCATTTT
TRBV2	TRBD1	TRBJ1-5	13	-	CASRDREIEPQHF	TGTGCCAGCAGGGACAGGGAGATTGAGCCCCAGCATTTT
TRBV5-1	TRBD1	TRBJ2-5	14	-	CASSYGQGQETQYF	TGCGCCAGCAGCTATGGACAGGGGCAAGAGACCCAGTACTTC
TRBV25-1	-	TRBJ1-6	15	-	CASSESGGQRSPLHF	TGTGCCAGCAGTGAATCCGGGGGGCAGAGATCACCCCTCCACTTT
TRBV2	TRBD2	TRBJ2-1	14	-	CASSGLAGFNEQFF	TGTGCCAGCAGTGGACTAGCGGGTTTCAATGAGCAGTTCTTC
TRBV10-3	-	TRBJ1-4	14	-	CAISEARVGEKLFF	TGTGCCATCAGTGAGGCCAGGGTAGGGGAAAAACTGTTTTTT
TRBV7-8	TRBD1	TRBJ1-1	15	-	CASSRDRGWNTEAFF	TGTGCCAGCAGCCGAGACAGGGGATGGAACACTGAAGCTTTCTTT
TRBV9	-	TRBJ1-5	13	-	CASSVVADQPQHF	TGTGCCAGCAGCGTAGTAGCAGATCAGCCCCAGCATTTT
TRBV7-9	-	TRBJ1-3	13	-	CASSQGLGDTIYF	TGTGCCAGCAGCCAAGGCCTAGGGGACACCATATATTTT
TRBV5-4	-	TRBJ1-4	14	-	CASSLPGSNEKLFF	TGTGCCAGCAGCTTACCCGGGTCTAATGAAAAACTGTTTTTT
TRBV27	TRBD1	TRBJ1-2	19	once	CASSLKVSGTGGTNYGYTF	TGTGCCAGCAGTTTAAAGGTTTCGGGGACAGGGGGAACAAACTATGGCTACACCTTC
TRBV12-3/TRBV12-4	TRBD1	TRBJ2-5	13	-	CASSQTGGETQYF	TGTGCCAGCAGTCAAACAGGGGGCGAGACCCAGTACTTC
TRBV11-2	-	TRBJ2-7	15	once	CASSLEQGSSYEQYF	TGTGCCAGCAGCTTAGAACAGGGTAGCTCCTACGAGCAGTACTTC
TRBV7-6	-	TRBJ1-2	15	-	CASSQRPRDLSGYTF	TGTGCCAGCAGCCAAAGACCCAGGGATCTCTCTGGCTACACCTTC
TRBV7-2	-	TRBJ2-5	16	-	CASSPPDSFYQETQYF	TGTGCCAGCAGCCCCCCGGACAGCTTTTACCAAGAGACCCAGTACTTC
TRBV7-7	TRBD1	TRBJ2-2	15	-	CASSTGVGFTGELFF	TGTGCTAGCAGCACAGGGGTGGGATTTACCGGGGAGCTGTTTTTT
TRBV5-1	-	TRBJ2-2	17	once	CASNHRDRGLAAGELFF	TGCGCCAGCAACCACCGGGACAGGGGACTAGCCGCCGGGGAGCTGTTTTTT
TRBV6-2/TRBV6-3	-	TRBJ1-1	14	-	CASSPQISNTEAFF	TGTGCCAGCAGCCCACAGATATCAAACACTGAAGCTTTCTTT
TRBV7-2	-	TRBJ1-2	12	-	CASSSDSYGYTF	TGTGCCAGCAGCTCGGACAGCTATGGCTACACCTTC
TRBV29-1	TRBD1	TRBJ1-1	13	-	CSVYRGGNTEAFF	TGCAGCGTTTACAGGGGAGGGAACACTGAAGCTTTCTTT
TRBV6-5	TRBD1	TRBJ2-3	15	-	CASSYLGQGTDTQYF	TGTGCCAGCAGTTACTTGGGACAGGGGACAGATACGCAGTATTTT
TRBV15	TRBD2	TRBJ2-1	14	once	CATSRGLAGIEQFF	TGTGCCACCAGCAGGGGACTAGCGGGAATTGAGCAGTTCTTC
TRBV3-1/TRBV3-2	TRBD2	TRBJ2-1	15	-	CASSQGTSAYNEQFF	TGTGCCAGCAGCCAAGGGACTAGCGCATACAATGAGCAGTTCTTC
TRBV7-2	-	TRBJ1-2	13	-	CASSFSPGLSYTF	TGTGCCAGCAGCTTCTCACCGGGACTTAGCTACACCTTC
TRBV30	TRBD1	TRBJ1-1	14	-	CAWTGTGFATEAFF	TGTGCCTGGACTGGGACAGGGTTTGCCACTGAAGCTTTCTTT
TRBV27	-	TRBJ1-6	13	-	CASSYRENSPLHF	TGTGCCAGCAGTTACAGGGAGAATTCACCCCTCCACTTT
TRBV29-1	TRBD2	TRBJ2-1	18	-	CSVAGTSGGPSSYNEQFF	TGCAGCGTTGCCGGGACTAGCGGGGGCCCTAGCTCCTACAATGAGCAGTTCTTC
TRBV6-5	-	TRBJ1-1	13	-	CASSYTGTVEAFF	TGTGCCAGCAGTTACACCGGGACTGTTGAAGCTTTCTTT
TRBV5-1	-	TRBJ1-1	15	-	CASSLSPGVATEAFF	TGCGCCAGCAGCTTGAGTCCGGGGGTGGCCACTGAAGCTTTCTTT
TRBV7-2	-	TRBJ2-7	12	-	CASSTQGYEQYF	TGTGCCAGCAGCACGCAGGGCTACGAGCAGTACTTC
TRBV4-3	-	TRBJ2-3	17	-	CASSQDSRAMSTDTQYF	TGCGCCAGCAGCCAAGATAGCAGGGCGATGAGCACAGATACGCAGTATTTT
TRBV7-2	-	TRBJ1-5	15	-	CASSLSQGWSQPQHF	TGTGCCAGCAGCTTATCCCAGGGCTGGAGTCAGCCCCAGCATTTT
TRBV29-1	TRBD1	TRBJ2-1	14	-	CSGTDRSSYNEQFF	TGCAGCGGAACGGACAGGAGCTCCTACAATGAGCAGTTCTTC
TRBV2	TRBD1	TRBJ1-2	13	-	CASTADRAYGYTF	TGTGCCAGCACCGCCGACAGGGCCTATGGCTACACCTTC